This T cell receptor (beta chain) was sequenced in a study of technical replicates of blood from a handful of donors. Some clones are missing from TCRdb's copy, which holds only in-frame ones; the method was immunoSEQ multiplex PCR. This sample carries 76,000 or so clones, roughly 90% of them seen once, and the ten largest clones take around 0.26%. CDR3 length equals 20 residues. Germline CDR1 and CDR2: SGHRS and YFSETQ. J lost 7 bases, V lost 0 bases, and 13 bases had no gene match. The clonotype comes from a human donor in good health. The sequenced sample consisted of T cells isolated from PBMCs. This chain uses TRBV5-1 with TRBJ2-1; TRBD2 matches at 16 bases. The CDR3 DNA reads TGCGCCAGCAGCTTGGCCCACGGGACTAGCGGGAGGGTGGTTATTAATGAGCAGTTCTTC. Protein: CASSLAHGTSGRVVINEQFF.